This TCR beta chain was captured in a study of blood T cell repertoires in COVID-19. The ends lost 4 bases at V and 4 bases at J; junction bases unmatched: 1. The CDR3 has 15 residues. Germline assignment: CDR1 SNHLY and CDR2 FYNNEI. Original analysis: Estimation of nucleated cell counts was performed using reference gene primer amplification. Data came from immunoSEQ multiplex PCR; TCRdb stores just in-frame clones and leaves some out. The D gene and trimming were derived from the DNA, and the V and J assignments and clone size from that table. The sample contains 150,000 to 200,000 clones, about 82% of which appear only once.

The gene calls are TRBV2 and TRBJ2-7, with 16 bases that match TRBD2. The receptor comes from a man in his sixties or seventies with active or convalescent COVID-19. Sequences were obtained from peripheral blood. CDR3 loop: CASSGGLAGGYEQYF. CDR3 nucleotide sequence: TGTGCCAGCAGTGGGGGACTAGCGGGAGGGTACGAGCAGTACTTC.